The source of this TCR beta chain is a study of blood T cell repertoires in COVID-19. Study information: The origin of the acute and convalescent COVID-19 samples was the United States, Italy and Spain. PBMCs, B-cell-depleted T cells, or T cells were the source of the cDNA or gDNA that made up the material.

V lost 9 bases to trimming and J lost 10 bases, with 19 bases between them. The CDR3 is made up of 13 amino acids. How the authors handled the data: The authors estimated nucleated cell counts from reference gene primer amplification. Clones were sequenced by immunoSEQ multiplex PCR, and TCRdb holds only the in-frame ones, with some missing. Clone size and the V and J calls come from that table; the DNA yielded D and trimming. The sample holds some 150,000 clones; about four fifths are singletons and the top ten take about 0.58%. The sequence was obtained from a man between 60 and 75 years old with acute or convalescent COVID-19. J is TRBJ2-1 and V is TRBV12-3 or TRBV12-4; no firm D call. The specimen sequenced was peripheral blood. The CDR3 sequence is CASQARQREEQFF. The CDR3 DNA reads as TGTGCCAGTCAAGCCCGTCAACGCGAAGAGCAGTTCTTC.